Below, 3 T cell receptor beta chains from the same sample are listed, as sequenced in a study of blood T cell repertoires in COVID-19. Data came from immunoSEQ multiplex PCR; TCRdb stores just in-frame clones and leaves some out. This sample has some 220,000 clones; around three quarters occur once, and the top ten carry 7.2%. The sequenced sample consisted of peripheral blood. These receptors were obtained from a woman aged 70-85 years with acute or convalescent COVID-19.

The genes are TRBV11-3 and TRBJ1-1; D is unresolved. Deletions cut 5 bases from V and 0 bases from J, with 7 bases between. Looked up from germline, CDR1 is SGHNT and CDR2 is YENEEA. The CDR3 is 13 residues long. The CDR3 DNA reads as TGTGCCAGCAGCGGAGGAGTGAACACTGAAGCTTTCTTT. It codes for CASSGGVNTEAFF.

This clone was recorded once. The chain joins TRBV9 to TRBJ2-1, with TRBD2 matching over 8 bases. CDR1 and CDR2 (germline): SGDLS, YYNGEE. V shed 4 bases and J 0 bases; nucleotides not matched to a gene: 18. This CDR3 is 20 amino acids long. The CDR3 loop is CASSPPPEKWTSTSYNEQFF. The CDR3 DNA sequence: TGTGCCAGCAGCCCACCCCCGGAGAAGTGGACTAGCACCTCCTACAATGAGCAGTTCTTC.

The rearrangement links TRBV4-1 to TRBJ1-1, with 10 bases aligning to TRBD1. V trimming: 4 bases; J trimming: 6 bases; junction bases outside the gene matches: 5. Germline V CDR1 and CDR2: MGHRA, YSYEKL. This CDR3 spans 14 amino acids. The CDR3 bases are TGCGCCAGCAGCCTTGGACAGGGGGTGTCTGAAGCTTTCTTT. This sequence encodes CASSLGQGVSEAFF.